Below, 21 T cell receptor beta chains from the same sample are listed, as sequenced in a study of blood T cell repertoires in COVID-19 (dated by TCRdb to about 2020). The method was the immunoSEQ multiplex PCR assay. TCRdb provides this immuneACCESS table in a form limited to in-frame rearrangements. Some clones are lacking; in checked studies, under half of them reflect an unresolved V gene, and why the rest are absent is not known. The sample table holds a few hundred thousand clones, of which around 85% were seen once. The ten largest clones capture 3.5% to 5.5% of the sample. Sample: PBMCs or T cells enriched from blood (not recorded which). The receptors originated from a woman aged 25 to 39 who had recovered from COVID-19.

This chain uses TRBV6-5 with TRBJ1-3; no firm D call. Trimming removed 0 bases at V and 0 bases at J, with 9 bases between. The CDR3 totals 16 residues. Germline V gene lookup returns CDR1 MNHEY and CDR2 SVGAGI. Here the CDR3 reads CASSYSSGSSGNTIYF. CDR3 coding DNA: TGTGCCAGCAGTTACTCATCGGGTTCCTCTGGAAACACCATATATTTT.

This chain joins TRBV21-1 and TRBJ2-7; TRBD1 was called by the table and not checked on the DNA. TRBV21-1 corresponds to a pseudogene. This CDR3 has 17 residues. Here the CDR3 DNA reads TGTGCCAGCAGCAAAATCCCTCCCATAGACACCCCTCTTAAGGTGTACTTC. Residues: CASSKIPPIDTPLKVYF.

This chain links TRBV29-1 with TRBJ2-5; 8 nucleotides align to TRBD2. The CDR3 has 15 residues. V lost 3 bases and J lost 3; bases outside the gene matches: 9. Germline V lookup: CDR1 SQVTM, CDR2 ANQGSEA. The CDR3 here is CSVEGSGIGEETQYF. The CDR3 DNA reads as TGCAGCGTTGAGGGTAGCGGGATCGGTGAAGAGACCCAGTACTTC.

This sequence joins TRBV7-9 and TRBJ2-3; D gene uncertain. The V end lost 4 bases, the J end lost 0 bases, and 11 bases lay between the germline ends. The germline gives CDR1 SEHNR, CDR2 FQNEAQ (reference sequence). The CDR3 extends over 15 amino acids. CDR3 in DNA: TGTGCCAGCAGCTCTCGGGTCTCTAGCACAGATACGCAGTATTTT. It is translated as CASSSRVSSTDTQYF.

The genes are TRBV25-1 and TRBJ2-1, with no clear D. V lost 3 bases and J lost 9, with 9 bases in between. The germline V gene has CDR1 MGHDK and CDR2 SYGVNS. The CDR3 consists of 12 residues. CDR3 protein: CASSEPVGEQFF. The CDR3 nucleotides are TGTGCCAGCAGTGAGCCGGTTGGTGAGCAGTTCTTC.

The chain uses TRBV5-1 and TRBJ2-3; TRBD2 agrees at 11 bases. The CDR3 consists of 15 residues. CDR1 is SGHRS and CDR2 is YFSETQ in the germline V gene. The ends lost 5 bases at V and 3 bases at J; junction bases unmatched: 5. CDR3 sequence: CASRTSGTWTDTQYF. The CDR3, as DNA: TGCGCCAGCAGGACTAGCGGGACGTGGACAGATACGCAGTATTTT.

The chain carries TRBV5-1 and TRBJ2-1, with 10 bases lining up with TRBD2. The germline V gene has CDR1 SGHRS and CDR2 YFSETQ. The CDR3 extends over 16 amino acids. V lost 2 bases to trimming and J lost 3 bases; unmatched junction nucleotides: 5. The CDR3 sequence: CASSLLLAGDYNEQFF. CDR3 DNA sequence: TGCGCCAGCAGCTTATTGCTAGCGGGGGACTACAATGAGCAGTTCTTC.

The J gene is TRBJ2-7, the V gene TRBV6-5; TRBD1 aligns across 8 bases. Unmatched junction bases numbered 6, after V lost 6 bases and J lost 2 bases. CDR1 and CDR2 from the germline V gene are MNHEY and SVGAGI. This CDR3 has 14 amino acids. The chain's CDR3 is CASSDTGGPYEQYF. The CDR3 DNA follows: TGTGCCAGCAGCGATACAGGGGGACCCTACGAGCAGTACTTC.

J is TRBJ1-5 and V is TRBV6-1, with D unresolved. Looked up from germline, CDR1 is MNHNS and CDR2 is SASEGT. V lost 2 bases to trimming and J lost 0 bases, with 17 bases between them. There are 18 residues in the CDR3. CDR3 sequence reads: CASSELLSGRFSNQPQHF. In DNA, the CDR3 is TGTGCCAGCAGTGAATTGTTGTCGGGAAGATTTAGCAATCAGCCCCAGCATTTT.

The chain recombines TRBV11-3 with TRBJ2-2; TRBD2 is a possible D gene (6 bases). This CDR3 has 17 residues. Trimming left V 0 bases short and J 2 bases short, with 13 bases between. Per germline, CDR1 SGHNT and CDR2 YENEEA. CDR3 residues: CASSLDMLGGNTGELFF. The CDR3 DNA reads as TGTGCCAGCAGCTTAGATATGTTGGGAGGAAACACCGGGGAGCTGTTTTTT.

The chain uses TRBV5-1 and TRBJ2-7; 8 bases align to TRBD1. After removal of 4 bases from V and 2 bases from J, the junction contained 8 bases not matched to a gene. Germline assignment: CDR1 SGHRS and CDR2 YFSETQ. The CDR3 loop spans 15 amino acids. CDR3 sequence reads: CASSPRQGAAYEQYF. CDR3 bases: TGCGCCAGCAGCCCACGTCAGGGGGCGGCCTACGAGCAGTACTTC.

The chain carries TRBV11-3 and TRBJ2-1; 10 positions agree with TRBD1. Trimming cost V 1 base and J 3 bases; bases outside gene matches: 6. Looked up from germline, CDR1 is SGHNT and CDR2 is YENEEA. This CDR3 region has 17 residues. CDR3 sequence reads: CASSLGSGTGVYNEQFF. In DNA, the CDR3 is TGTGCCAGCAGCTTAGGTTCCGGGACAGGGGTCTACAATGAGCAGTTCTTC.

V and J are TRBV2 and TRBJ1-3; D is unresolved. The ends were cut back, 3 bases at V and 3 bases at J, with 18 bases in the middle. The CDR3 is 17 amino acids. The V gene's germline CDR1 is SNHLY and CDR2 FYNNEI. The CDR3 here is CASSDSEDPKSGNTIYF. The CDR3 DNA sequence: TGTGCCAGCAGTGATAGTGAAGATCCGAAGAGTGGAAACACCATATATTTT.

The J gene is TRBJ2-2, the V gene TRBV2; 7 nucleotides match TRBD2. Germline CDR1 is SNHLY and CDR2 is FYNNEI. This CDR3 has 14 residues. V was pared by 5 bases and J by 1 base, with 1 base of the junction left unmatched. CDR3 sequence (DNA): TGTGCCAGCAGTCCTAGCGGGAACACCGGGGAGCTGTTTTTT. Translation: CASSPSGNTGELFF. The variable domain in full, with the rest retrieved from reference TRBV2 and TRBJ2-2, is EPEVTQTPSHQVTQMGQEVILRCVPISNHLYFYWYRQILGQKVEFLVSFYNNEISEKSEIFDDQFSVERPDGSNFTLKIRSTKLEDSAMYFCASSPSGNTGELFFGEGSRLTVL.

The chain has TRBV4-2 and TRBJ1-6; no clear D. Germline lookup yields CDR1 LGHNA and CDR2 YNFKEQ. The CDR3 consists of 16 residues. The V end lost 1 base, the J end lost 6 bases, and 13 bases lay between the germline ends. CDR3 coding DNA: TGTGCCAGCAGCCAAGTGTTCCCCCTACCTAATTCACCCCTCCACTTT. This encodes CASSQVFPLPNSPLHF.

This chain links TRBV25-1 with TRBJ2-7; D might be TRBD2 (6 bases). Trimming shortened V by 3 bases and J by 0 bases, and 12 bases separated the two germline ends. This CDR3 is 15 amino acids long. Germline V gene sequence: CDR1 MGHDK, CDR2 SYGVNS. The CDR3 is CASSDGTVGSYEQYF. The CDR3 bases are TGTGCCAGCAGTGATGGGACTGTAGGCTCCTACGAGCAGTACTTC.

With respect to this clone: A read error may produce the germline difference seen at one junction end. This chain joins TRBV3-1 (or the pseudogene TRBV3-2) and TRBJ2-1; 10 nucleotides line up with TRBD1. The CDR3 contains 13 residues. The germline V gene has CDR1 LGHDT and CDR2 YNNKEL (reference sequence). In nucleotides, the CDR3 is TGTGCCAGCAGCCAGGGAGACAGGGGGCTTTTGGTCTTC. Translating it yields CASSQGDRGLLVF.

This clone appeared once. DNA of the CDR3: TGTGCCAGCAGCTTATCGGGACAGGGAGGTCAGCCCCAGCATTTT. Translation: CASSLSGQGGQPQHF. This chain connects TRBV7-2 to TRBJ1-5, with 9 bases fitting TRBD1. This CDR3 contains 15 residues. Trimming removed 2 bases from V and 6 bases from J; junction bases left unmatched: 5. Germline loops: CDR1 SGHTA, CDR2 FQGNSA.

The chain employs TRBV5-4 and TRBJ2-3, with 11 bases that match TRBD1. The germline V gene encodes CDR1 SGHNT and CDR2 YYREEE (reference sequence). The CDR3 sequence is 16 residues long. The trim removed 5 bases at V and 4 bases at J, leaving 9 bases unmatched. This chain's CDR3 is CASRLQPGQGADTQYF. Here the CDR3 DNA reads TGTGCCAGCAGGTTGCAACCGGGACAGGGGGCAGATACGCAGTATTTT.

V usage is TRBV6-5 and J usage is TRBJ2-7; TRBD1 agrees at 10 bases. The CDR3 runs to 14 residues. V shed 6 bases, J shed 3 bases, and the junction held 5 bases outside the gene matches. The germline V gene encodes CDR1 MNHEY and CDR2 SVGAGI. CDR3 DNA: TGTGCCAGCAGCCTCCGGGACAGGGGCTACGAGCAGTACTTC. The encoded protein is CASSLRDRGYEQYF.

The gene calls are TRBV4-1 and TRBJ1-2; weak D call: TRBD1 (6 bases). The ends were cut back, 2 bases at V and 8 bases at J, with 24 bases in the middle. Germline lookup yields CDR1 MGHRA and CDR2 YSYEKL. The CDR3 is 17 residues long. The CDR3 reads CASSQLNIPTGRGGYTF. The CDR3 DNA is TGCGCCAGCAGCCAACTCAATATCCCCACAGGGCGAGGAGGCTACACCTTC.